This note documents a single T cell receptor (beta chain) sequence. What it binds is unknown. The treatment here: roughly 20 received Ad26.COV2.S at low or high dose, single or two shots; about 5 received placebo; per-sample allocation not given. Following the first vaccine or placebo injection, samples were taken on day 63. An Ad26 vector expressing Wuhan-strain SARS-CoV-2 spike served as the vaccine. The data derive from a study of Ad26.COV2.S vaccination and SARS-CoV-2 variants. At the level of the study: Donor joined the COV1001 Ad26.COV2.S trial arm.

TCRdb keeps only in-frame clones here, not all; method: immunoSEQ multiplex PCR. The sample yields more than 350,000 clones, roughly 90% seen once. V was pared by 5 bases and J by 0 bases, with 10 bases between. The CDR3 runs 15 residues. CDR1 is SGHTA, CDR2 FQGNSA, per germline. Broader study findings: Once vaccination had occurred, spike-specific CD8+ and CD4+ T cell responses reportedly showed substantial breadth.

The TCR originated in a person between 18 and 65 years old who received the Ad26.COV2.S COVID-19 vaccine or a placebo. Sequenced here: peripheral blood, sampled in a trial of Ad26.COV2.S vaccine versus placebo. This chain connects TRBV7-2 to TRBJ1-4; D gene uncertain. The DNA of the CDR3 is TGTGCCAGCAGCCCGAGACGGGCAACTAATGAAAAACTGTTTTTT. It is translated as CASSPRRATNEKLFF.